This TCR beta chain comes out of a study of blood T cell repertoires in COVID-19. In the study overall: Samples came from the United States, Italy and Spain, spanning acute and convalescent COVID-19. Nucleic acid was either cDNA or gDNA, and it came from T cells, B-cell-depleted T cells, or PBMCs.

Clones were read by immunoSEQ multiplex PCR, and TCRdb kept only the in-frame ones, dropping some. This repertoire shows around 140,000 clones, more than 75% found once; its top ten account for approximately 2.3%. Material for sequencing was peripheral blood. The TCR originated in a man in his 70s with active COVID-19.

The CDR3, as DNA: TGTGCCAGCACCGGGGGGGTTTCGGACACTGAAGCTTTCTTT. Residues: CASTGGVSDTEAFF. This chain uses TRBV6-5 with TRBJ1-1; possibly TRBD1 for D (5 bases). Trimming pared 7 bases from V and 3 bases from J, leaving 15 bases between. The germline V gene encodes CDR1 MNHEY and CDR2 SVGAGI. The CDR3 extends over 14 amino acids.